This TCR beta chain was found in a study of spatial heterogeneity in lung cancer. Notes on the study in general: Tumoral mutation counts were tracked by counts of expanded intratumoral alpha and beta TCRs.

Germline CDR1 and CDR2: SQVTM and ANQGSEA. There are 12 residues in the CDR3. V lost 8 bases and J 6 bases, leaving 17 bases between the germline ends. This sample's time point: sample taken at primary tumor resection. Samples were donated by 72 untreated early-stage non-small cell lung cancer patients. The authors sequenced whole RNA from tumor, nontumor lung or frozen PBMC without sorting. This clonotype occurred many times. Antigen unknown. A distinct unique molecular identifier was carried by each TCR cDNA molecule. TCRdb recomputed calls from the 5' RACE reads with MiXCR, one row per CDR3 protein. The sample consists of about 100,000 distinct CDR3 sequences, around 4.8% of them appearing once.

The receptor's source is a male donor with early-stage non-small cell lung cancer. The chain recombines TRBV29-1 with TRBJ2-7; D may be TRBD1 or TRBD2 (5 bases each). Sequenced material: lung tumor tissue, taken at surgery. CDR3 nucleotides: TGCAGCACAGGCATTGGGGCGGGCGAGCAGTACTTC. Its protein is CSTGIGAGEQYF.